One TCR beta chain is described in this entry. What it binds is unknown. Germline V gene lookup returns CDR1 SGHNT and CDR2 YENEEA. The V gene lost 8 bases and the J gene lost 7 bases, with 12 bases spanning the gap. The CDR3 has 13 amino acids. These data are taken from a study of OX40 agonist ivuxolimab in advanced cancers. Whole-study context: Ivuxolimab, which is an agonistic anti-OX40 (CD134) antibody, was administered to the patients.

Findings and limits, study-wide: The 0.1-3.0 mg/kg partial responders had among the lowest clonal expansion.

The repertoire was sequenced with immunoSEQ multiplex PCR; TCRdb's copy has only in-frame clones and lacks some. The table has tens of thousands of clones, over 65% seen once. This chain uses TRBV11-3 with TRBJ1-6; D not certain. The material was CD4+ or CD8+ T cells sorted from blood, obtained in a trial of the OX40 agonist ivuxolimab. This TCR derives from an adult with an advanced solid tumor such as melanoma, head and neck, liver or kidney cancer. CDR3 protein: CASPQDGNSPLHF. The CDR3 DNA reads as TGTGCCAGCCCGCAGGATGGGAATTCACCCCTCCACTTT.